Following are 4 T cell receptor beta chains from one sample sequenced in a study of shared clonotypes between healthy human individuals. Sequencing used immunoSEQ multiplex PCR; TCRdb keeps in-frame clones, though not all of them. The repertoire has roughly 2,500,000 clones, roughly 93% of them found once; the top ten carry approximately 0.37%. The specimen sequenced was naive CD4+ T cells from PBMCs. As for subset: CD45RA+ positively selected. The origin of the receptors is a man younger than 35 in good health. Some clones in this sample may be carry-over from other donors' samples.

The chain has TRBV6-5 and TRBJ2-7, with D uncertain. V lost 5 bases, J lost 5 bases, and 16 bases lay in between. The CDR3 covers 14 residues. Looked up from germline, CDR1 is MNHEY and CDR2 is SVGAGI. In DNA form, the CDR3 reads TGTGCCAGCAGTCTCCGACAAAGAGGCCACGAGCAGTACTTC. Its protein is CASSLRQRGHEQYF.

V and J are TRBV7-6 and TRBJ1-3; D unclear. From germline, CDR1 is SGHVS and CDR2 FNYEAQ. The CDR3 covers 15 residues. V lost 6 bases, J lost 0 bases, and 12 bases lay in between. CDR3 coding DNA: TGTGCCAGCAGTTCACCGAAAAACTCTGGAAACACCATATATTTT. Protein product: CASSSPKNSGNTIYF.

The chain combines TRBV4-1 with TRBJ2-3; TRBD2 aligns across 10 bases. Per germline, CDR1 MGHRA and CDR2 YSYEKL. This CDR3 is built from 17 residues. The junction had 10 bases not matched to a gene; V was cut back by 0 bases and J by 7 bases. The CDR3 bases are TGCGCCAGCAGCCAAGATTATCCTAGCGGGAGAATAAATACGCAGTATTTT. Residues: CASSQDYPSGRINTQYF.

The count of this clone is one. The chain carries TRBV5-1 and TRBJ2-2; TRBD2 is a possible D gene (7 bases). Germline V CDR1 and CDR2: SGHRS, YFSETQ. The CDR3 totals 16 residues. The V end lost 4 bases, the J end lost 5 bases, and 18 bases lay between the germline ends. Here the CDR3 reads CASSPTVQGGTGELFF. The DNA of the CDR3 is TGCGCCAGCAGCCCCACGGTACAGGGAGGGACCGGGGAGCTGTTTTTT. Full variable domain (rest looked up from reference TRBV5-1 and TRBJ2-2): KAGVTQTPRYLIKTRGQQVTLSCSPISGHRSVSWYQQTPGQGLQFLFEYFSETQRNKGNFPGRFSGRQFSNSRSEMNVSTLELGDSALYLCASSPTVQGGTGELFFGEGSRLTVL.